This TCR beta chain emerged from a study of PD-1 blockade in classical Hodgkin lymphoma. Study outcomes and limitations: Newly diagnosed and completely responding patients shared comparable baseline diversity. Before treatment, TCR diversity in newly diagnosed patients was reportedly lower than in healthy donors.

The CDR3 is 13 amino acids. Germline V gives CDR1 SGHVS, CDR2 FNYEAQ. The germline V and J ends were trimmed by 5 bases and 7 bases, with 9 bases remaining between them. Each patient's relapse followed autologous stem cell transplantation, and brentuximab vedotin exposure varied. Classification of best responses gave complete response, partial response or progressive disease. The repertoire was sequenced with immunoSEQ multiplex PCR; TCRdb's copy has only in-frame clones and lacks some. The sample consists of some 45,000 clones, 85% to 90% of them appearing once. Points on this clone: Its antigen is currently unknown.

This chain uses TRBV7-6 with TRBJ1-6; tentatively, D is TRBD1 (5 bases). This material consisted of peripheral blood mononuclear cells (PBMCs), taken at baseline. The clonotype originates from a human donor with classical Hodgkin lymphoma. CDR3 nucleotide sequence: TGTGCCAGCAGCACTTCAGGGAATTCACCCCTCCACTTT. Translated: CASSTSGNSPLHF.